These 31 T cell receptor beta chains were sequenced from one sample in a study of cytomegalovirus exposure and HLA in healthy donors. Profiling relied on immunoSEQ multiplex PCR, and the TCRdb table lists in-frame clones only, not all of them. The sample lists about 170,000 clones; around 92% were seen once. Sequenced sample: PBMCs. These receptors all stem from a young man in good health and CMV-seropositive.

Points on this clone: A read error may account for a junction end that differs from germline. The chain couples TRBV7-7 to TRBJ2-5; 7 nucleotides match TRBD1. The CDR3 has 13 residues. Germline assignment: CDR1 SSHAT and CDR2 FNYEAQ (reference sequence). This chain's CDR3 is CASSRGTAETQYF. CDR3 sequence (DNA): TGTGCTAGCAGCCGAGGGACAGCAGAGACCCAGTACTTC. The variable domain in full, completed from reference TRBV7-7 and TRBJ2-5, reads GAGVSQSPRYKVTKRGQDVTLRCDPISSHATLYWYQQALGQGPEFLTYFNYEAQPDKSGLPSDRFSAERPEGSISTLTIQRTEQRDSAMYRCASSRGTAETQYFGPGTRLLVL.

The gene calls are TRBV7-9 and TRBJ2-7; 7 bases line up with TRBD1. Looked up from germline, CDR1 is SEHNR and CDR2 is FQNEAQ (reference sequence). The CDR3 loop spans 14 amino acids. V shed 1 base, J shed 3 bases, and the junction held 3 bases outside the gene matches. For the CDR3, the DNA is TGTGCCAGCAGCTTAGAGGGACAGAACTACGAGCAGTACTTC. Residues: CASSLEGQNYEQYF.

This clone has just a few counts. V gene TRBV28 combines with J gene TRBJ1-2; TRBD1 is a possible D gene (5 bases). The CDR3 runs to 13 residues. The germline V gene encodes CDR1 MDHEN and CDR2 SYDVKM. Trimming took 7 bases from V and 8 from J, leaving 17 bases between them. The DNA for the CDR3 is TGTGCCAGCACCCCAGGGATGGGCCAAGGCTACACCTTC. It translates to CASTPGMGQGYTF.

V and J are TRBV30 and TRBJ2-7, with TRBD2 matching over 8 bases. From germline, CDR1 is GTSNPN and CDR2 SVGIG (reference sequence). This CDR3 has 16 residues. The V gene end was trimmed by 5 bases and the J gene end by 3 bases; junction bases not matched to a gene: 15. The chain's CDR3 is CAWGGAGVAGFYEQYF. In DNA form, the CDR3 reads TGTGCCTGGGGAGGGGCGGGGGTAGCGGGATTCTACGAGCAGTACTTC.

This clone was counted a single time. V and J are TRBV19 and TRBJ1-1; the D gene is possibly TRBD1 (5 bases). The germline gives CDR1 LNHDA, CDR2 SQIVND (reference sequence). The CDR3 length is 15 residues. V dropped 4 bases and J dropped 4 bases, with 16 bases sitting between them. The DNA for the CDR3 is TGTGCCAGTAGTAAGCGGGGGAGCGGGAGCACTGAAGCTTTCTTT. Residues: CASSKRGSGSTEAFF.

This sequence joins TRBV6-5 and TRBJ2-2; 7 bases map to TRBD1. Germline V lookup: CDR1 MNHEY, CDR2 SVGAGI. V dropped 7 bases and J dropped 8; count of bases not matched to a gene: 13. The CDR3 contains 15 residues. CDR3 coding DNA: TGTGCCAGCAAGATCCGGGACAGTCTCTGGGGGGAGCTGTTTTTT. Protein: CASKIRDSLWGELFF.

The V call is TRBV28, the J call TRBJ1-2; 10 bases agree with TRBD1. The CDR3 is made up of 14 amino acids. Losses at the gene ends were 2 bases for V and 8 bases for J; bases not matched to a gene: 5. Germline assignment: CDR1 MDHEN and CDR2 SYDVKM. CDR3 nucleotides: TGTGCCAGCAGTTTAGGGGACAGGGGATTAGGCTACACCTTC. It yields the protein CASSLGDRGLGYTF.

The chain links TRBV7-8 to TRBJ1-1; TRBD1 aligns across 7 bases. The CDR3 length is 14 residues. V shed 5 bases and J 4 bases; nucleotides not matched to a gene: 7. Germline CDR1 reads SGHVS; CDR2 reads FQNEAQ. This chain's CDR3 is CASSPDRDVTEAFF. CDR3 coding DNA: TGTGCCAGCAGCCCCGACAGGGATGTCACTGAAGCTTTCTTT. The entire variable domain, with the rest obtained from reference TRBV7-8 and TRBJ1-1, is as follows: GAGVSQSPRYKVAKRGQDVALRCDPISGHVSLFWYQQALGQGPEFLTYFQNEAQLDKSGLPSDRFFAERPEGSVSTLKIQRTQQEDSAVYLCASSPDRDVTEAFFGQGTRLTVV.

The chain links TRBV27 to TRBJ2-7; TRBD2 agrees at 8 bases. J lost 4 bases, V lost 5 bases, and 10 bases had no gene match. This CDR3 spans 15 amino acids. The germline gives CDR1 MNHEY, CDR2 SMNVEV (reference sequence). CDR3 amino acids: CASSQNSGIPYEQYF. The CDR3 DNA sequence: TGTGCCAGCAGTCAAAATAGCGGGATACCGTACGAGCAGTACTTC.

This chain joins TRBV4-1 and TRBJ2-7, with D possibly matching TRBD2 (5 bases). The CDR3 length is 15 residues. Germline CDR1 is MGHRA and CDR2 is YSYEKL. The ends were cut back, 6 bases at V and 0 bases at J, with 15 bases in the middle. The CDR3 DNA follows: TGCGCCAGCAGTCCTGTGTACGGGATCTCCTACGAGCAGTACTTC. It is translated as CASSPVYGISYEQYF.

The chain recombines TRBV7-8 with TRBJ2-2, with TRBD1 identical over 7 bases. With 1 base clipped from V and 6 bases from J, the junction kept 5 bases outside the gene matches. The CDR3 covers 15 residues. From germline, CDR1 is SGHVS and CDR2 FQNEAQ. CDR3 in DNA: TGTGCCAGCAGCTTAGAGGGGGCTAGTGCCGGGGAGCTGTTTTTT. It encodes CASSLEGASAGELFF.

The CDR3 loop reads CASLLGGSYEQYF. For the CDR3, the DNA is TGCGCCAGCCTGTTGGGGGGCTCCTACGAGCAGTACTTC. The chain employs TRBV10-2 and TRBJ2-7, with a weak D call TRBD2 (6 bases). The germline V gene encodes CDR1 WSHSY and CDR2 SAAADI. Trimming removed 8 bases at V and 0 bases at J, with 11 bases between. The CDR3 is 13 residues long.

The chain carries TRBV10-3 and TRBJ1-2; D unclear. The germline V and J ends were trimmed by 6 bases and 2 bases, with 19 bases remaining between them. The CDR3 covers 16 residues. CDR1 and CDR2 (germline): ENHRY, SYGVKD. CDR3 residues: CAISERFGSANYGYTF. The CDR3 DNA is TGTGCCATCAGCGAGCGCTTCGGTAGCGCGAACTATGGCTACACCTTC.

The J gene is TRBJ1-2, the V gene TRBV9; the match to TRBD1 covers 9 bases. From germline, CDR1 is SGDLS and CDR2 YYNGEE. CDR3 size: 16 residues. The ends lost 0 bases at V and 8 bases at J; junction bases unmatched: 11. Here the CDR3 reads CASSVVTGGELRGYTF. For the CDR3, the DNA is TGTGCCAGCAGCGTAGTCACAGGGGGCGAATTGCGAGGCTACACCTTC.

The chain employs TRBV10-3 and TRBJ2-2; 8 nucleotides agree with TRBD1. V dropped 3 bases and J dropped 3; count of bases not matched to a gene: 0. The CDR3 has 14 residues. CDR1 is ENHRY, CDR2 SYGVKD, per germline. The CDR3 DNA sequence: TGTGCCATCAGTGAACAGGGGGACACCGGGGAGCTGTTTTTT. It yields the protein CAISEQGDTGELFF.

This chain joins TRBV28 and TRBJ2-3, with 11 bases identical to TRBD2. The CDR3 has 16 residues. Germline CDR1 reads MDHEN; CDR2 reads SYDVKM. V lost 5 bases, J lost 3 bases, and 7 bases stayed unmatched. CDR3 nucleotides: TGTGCCAGCAGTGATTTAGCGGGAGGGCCTACAGATACGCAGTATTTT. This encodes CASSDLAGGPTDTQYF.

The J gene is TRBJ2-1, the V gene TRBV5-1, with D maybe TRBD1 (6 bases). There are 21 residues in the CDR3. V lost 2 bases and J 0 bases, leaving 27 bases between the germline ends. Germline-derived CDR1 and CDR2 are SGHRS and YFSETQ. The CDR3, as DNA: TGCGCCAGCAGCTTTGACTTACAGGGCCCACTCCACCTTAGCTCCTACAATGAGCAGTTCTTC. Its translation: CASSFDLQGPLHLSSYNEQFF.

The chain has TRBV10-1 and TRBJ2-7; 14 bases fit TRBD2. CDR3 length equals 17 residues. Germline V CDR1 and CDR2: WNHNN, SYGVQD (reference sequence). The V gene end was trimmed by 0 bases and the J gene end by 6 bases; junction bases not matched to a gene: 7. CDR3 DNA sequence: TGCGCCAGCAGTGAGTCGAGGGGACTAGCGGGAGCTCGCGAGCAGTACTTC. Its protein product is CASSESRGLAGAREQYF.

The V and J genes are TRBV19 and TRBJ1-5; D ambiguous. The CDR3 totals 15 residues. V gave up 0 bases and J gave up 7 bases, with 13 bases separating them. The germline CDR1 and CDR2 sequences are LNHDA and SQIVND (reference sequence). DNA of the CDR3: TGTGCCAGTAGTATAGAGTTGTCTATGATGCAGCCCCAGCATTTT. Its translation is CASSIELSMMQPQHF.

The genes are TRBV7-2 and TRBJ2-2, with 7 nucleotides matching TRBD1. Germline trimming cut 2 bases from V and 7 bases from J; bases unmatched to any gene: 7. Germline values: CDR1 SGHTA, CDR2 FQGNSA. This CDR3 has 15 amino acids. CDR3 protein: CASSLKAQGLGELFF. The CDR3 bases are TGTGCCAGCAGCTTAAAGGCACAGGGGCTCGGGGAGCTGTTTTTT.

V is TRBV5-1 and J is TRBJ2-7; D possibly corresponds to TRBD1 (6 bases). The germline V and J ends were trimmed by 4 bases and 4 bases, with 12 bases remaining between them. CDR3 length: 13 residues. Germline V gives CDR1 SGHRS, CDR2 YFSETQ. The CDR3 DNA follows: TGCGCCAGCAGCCCAGGACAGATTTACGAGCAGTACTTC. Translating gives CASSPGQIYEQYF.

The chain joins TRBV28 to TRBJ1-5; maybe TRBD1 (5 bases). Trimming cost V 4 bases and J 5 bases, with 18 bases left between them. The CDR3 has 16 amino acids. Germline V gives CDR1 MDHEN, CDR2 SYDVKM. The CDR3 spells CASSSQSVRADQPQHF. CDR3 DNA sequence: TGTGCCAGCAGTTCCCAGTCGGTCAGGGCCGATCAGCCCCAGCATTTT. The whole variable domain, filled in from reference TRBV28 and TRBJ1-5, reads DVKVTQSSRYLVKRTGEKVFLECVQDMDHENMFWYRQDPGLGLRLIYFSYDVKMKEKGDIPEGYSVSREKKERFSLILESASTNQTSMYLCASSSQSVRADQPQHFGDGTRLSIL.

The chain combines TRBV2 with TRBJ2-1; TRBD2 matches 7 bases. The CDR3 covers 16 residues. Germline V gene data show CDR1 as SNHLY and CDR2 as FYNNEI. J gave up 3 bases and V 0 bases, and 5 bases lay outside the gene matches. The DNA for the CDR3 is TGTGCCAGCAGTGAAGCTGTGGGGGGGAACTACAATGAGCAGTTCTTC. Residues: CASSEAVGGNYNEQFF.

The chain carries TRBV10-3 and TRBJ1-2; weak D call: TRBD1 (6 bases). Germline assignment: CDR1 ENHRY and CDR2 SYGVKD. The CDR3 has 16 amino acids. Trimming removed 5 bases at V and 0 bases at J, with 16 bases between. As DNA, the CDR3 is TGTGCCATCAGTCCCCAACAGGGAATCCCTAACTATGGCTACACCTTC. It specifies CAISPQQGIPNYGYTF.

The J gene is TRBJ2-7, the V gene TRBV11-2; no reliable D call. Germline loops: CDR1 SGHAT, CDR2 FQNNGV. The CDR3 totals 16 residues. V was trimmed by 5 bases and J by 6 bases, leaving 23 bases between them. The CDR3 sequence is CASSPLGGERRREQYF. CDR3 DNA: TGTGCCAGCAGCCCCCTAGGCGGAGAAAGACGTCGCGAGCAGTACTTC.

The V call is TRBV20-1, the J call TRBJ2-2; no clear D. The V end lost 1 base, the J end lost 7 bases, and 4 bases lay between the germline ends. This CDR3 contains 11 residues. Germline values: CDR1 DFQATT, CDR2 SNEGSKA (reference sequence). The CDR3 reads CSARAGGELFF. For the CDR3, the DNA is TGCAGTGCTAGAGCGGGCGGGGAGCTGTTTTTT.

V gene TRBV6-1 combines with J gene TRBJ2-1; D is uncertain. Trimming cost V 2 bases and J 0 bases, with 11 bases left between them. Germline V gives CDR1 MNHNS, CDR2 SASEGT. CDR3 length: 16 amino acids. The CDR3 DNA reads TGTGCCAGCAGTGAATTTACAGCTATCTCCTACAATGAGCAGTTCTTC. It encodes CASSEFTAISYNEQFF.

This chain links TRBV19 with TRBJ1-5, with D possibly matching TRBD1 (5 bases). The CDR3 length is 13 residues. CDR1 is LNHDA, CDR2 SQIVND, per germline (reference sequence). V gave up 7 bases and J gave up 3 bases, with 10 bases separating them. As DNA, the CDR3 is TGTGCCAGTACTAGGGGATACAATCAGCCCCAGCATTTT. The encoded protein is CASTRGYNQPQHF.

The V call is TRBV27, the J call TRBJ2-1; 8 bases agree with TRBD2. The CDR3 is 15 amino acids. CDR1 is MNHEY, CDR2 SMNVEV, per germline (reference sequence). Losses at the gene ends were 7 bases for V and 5 bases for J; bases not matched to a gene: 10. The chain's CDR3 is CASKLSPGGDNEQFF. The CDR3, as DNA: TGTGCCAGCAAGTTGTCCCCGGGAGGGGACAATGAGCAGTTCTTC.

This clone was observed once. This sequence joins TRBV27 and TRBJ2-7, with TRBD2 matching 11 bases. The germline gives CDR1 MNHEY, CDR2 SMNVEV (reference sequence). The CDR3 is 15 amino acids. V shed 5 bases, J shed 3 bases, and the junction held 6 bases outside the gene matches. CDR3 amino acids: CASSLILAGDYEQYF. The CDR3 DNA reads TGTGCCAGCAGTCTGATACTAGCGGGAGACTACGAGCAGTACTTC.

The chain joins TRBV1 to TRBJ1-2; TRBD1, the table's D call, lacks a check against the DNA. TRBV1 is classified as a pseudogene. The CDR3 loop spans 19 amino acids. CDR3 bases: TGCACCAGCAGCCAAGATACCTACGCGTGGGACAGGATCCAAGATGGCTACACCTTC. It translates to CTSSQDTYAWDRIQDGYTF.